This TCR beta chain was documented in a study of shared clonotypes between healthy human individuals. Trimming took off 0 bases at V and 6 bases at J, with 9 bases between the two ends. Looked up from germline, CDR1 is MGHRA and CDR2 is YSYEKL. The CDR3 covers 13 residues. Researchers ran the assay at a deep level. Assay used: immunoSEQ multiplex PCR; TCRdb lists only in-frame clones, some missing. Of around 1 million clones in the sample, around 80% were seen once. The chain links TRBV4-1 to TRBJ2-7; D unclear. The receptor was derived from a man between 18 and 35 years old in good health. The sequenced sample consisted of memory CD4+ T cells sorted from blood. Subset defined: CD45RA-negative fraction. CDR3 sequence reads: CASSQDNIGEQYF. The CDR3 region has the DNA TGCGCCAGCAGCCAAGATAACATAGGCGAGCAGTACTTC.